The 4 T cell receptor beta chains below were found in one sample sequenced in a study of cytomegalovirus exposure and HLA in healthy donors. Amplification used 60 Vbeta primers and 13 Jbeta primers. Libraries were prepared by immunoSEQ multiplex PCR; TCRdb keeps only in-frame clonotypes and omits some of them. The table records under 200,000 clones, around 83% of them present only once. The material sequenced was PBMCs. The receptors originated from a woman under 30 in good health and CMV-seronegative.

The chain carries TRBV6-5 and TRBJ1-6; the match to TRBD1 covers 7 bases. Losses at the gene ends were 6 bases for V and 10 bases for J; bases not matched to a gene: 6. Germline V gives CDR1 MNHEY, CDR2 SVGAGI. The CDR3 runs 13 residues. CDR3 in DNA: TGTGCCAGCAGCCCAGAAGGGGGCTCACCCCTCCACTTT. As protein: CASSPEGGSPLHF.

This rearrangement joins TRBV19 to TRBJ1-2; possible D gene TRBD1, 5 bases. V lost 3 bases to trimming and J lost 10 bases, with 15 bases between them. The CDR3 contains 13 residues. The germline V gene has CDR1 LNHDA and CDR2 SQIVND (reference sequence). CDR3: CASSIGFRDSYTF. The CDR3 region has the DNA TGTGCCAGTAGTATCGGTTTTAGGGACTCCTACACCTTC.

The chain employs TRBV5-1 and TRBJ2-5, with 7 bases matching TRBD2. The CDR3 is made up of 14 amino acids. The germline V gene encodes CDR1 SGHRS and CDR2 YFSETQ. With 3 bases clipped from V and 9 bases from J, the junction kept 11 bases outside the gene matches. The CDR3 sequence is CASSSEQRGGPQYF. The CDR3 DNA follows: TGCGCCAGCAGCTCGGAGCAGCGGGGCGGGCCCCAGTACTTC.

This CDR3 reads CASSFNGGSVYEQYF. In DNA, the CDR3 is TGTGCCAGCAGTTTTAACGGCGGGAGTGTTTACGAGCAGTACTTC. The chain joins TRBV28 to TRBJ2-5; 7 bases fit TRBD2. The J call is in doubt because the DNA end fits TRBJ2-7 better. The CDR3 consists of 15 residues. Germline V lookup: CDR1 MDHEN, CDR2 SYDVKM.